This is a list of T cell receptor beta chains from one sample in a study of tumor-infiltrating lymphocytes in primary liver carcinoma. TCRdb re-analysed the multiplex PCR reads in MiXCR, keeping a single row per CDR3 protein. Of around 88,000 distinct CDR3 sequences in the sample, approximately 72% were seen once. Sequenced sample: tumor-adjacent normal liver tissue. These receptors all stem from a man in his forties or fifties with primary liver carcinoma and hepatitis B virus infection. Each CDR3 is given with its conserved first and last residue. The order of the fields is clone size, V gene, D gene, J gene, CDR3 protein, CDR3 DNA. The D gene is left open where the match is weak. The size entry is marked missing in some rows and otherwise reads once, few, many or a size class.

.	TRBV29-1	.	TRBJ2-7	CSPGVLGAYEQYF	TGCAGTCCCGGAGTCCTCGGCGCCTACGAGCAGTACTTC
many	TRBV12-3/TRBV12-4	TRBD1	TRBJ2-3	CASSPTGGVTDTQYF	TGTGCCAGCAGTCCGACAGGGGGGGTCACAGATACGCAGTATTTT
.	TRBV11-2	TRBD1	TRBJ1-4	CASSLGTGNGEKLFF	TGTGCTAGCAGCTTAGGGACAGGGAATGGGGAAAAACTGTTTTTT
few	TRBV6-1	TRBD2	TRBJ2-1	CASSLAGAINEKFF	TGTGCCAGCTCACTAGCGGGGGCGATCAATGAGAAGTTCTTC
once	TRBV10-2	.	TRBJ1-1	CASSDSGGAAFF	TGCGCCAGCAGTGATAGTGGGGGGGCGGCTTTCTTT
few	TRBV11-2	.	TRBJ1-1	CASTYSRPGAENTEAFF	TGTGCCAGCACCTATAGTCGGCCGGGGGCTGAGAACACTGAAGCTTTCTTT
.	TRBV29-1	TRBD1	TRBJ1-3	CSADLTGNGNTIYF	TGCAGCGCTGACCTGACAGGGAATGGAAACACCATATATTTT
many	TRBV4-1	TRBD2	TRBJ2-5	CASSQAASGTWGETQYF	TGCGCCAGCAGCCAAGCCGCTAGCGGGACTTGGGGAGAGACCCAGTACTTC
many	TRBV6-5	TRBD1	TRBJ1-2	CASSYAGQGARYGYTF	TGTGCCAGCAGTTACGCTGGACAGGGGGCGAGATATGGCTACACCTTC
.	TRBV6-6	.	TRBJ2-3	CACTGDPGVHTQYF	TGTGCCTGCACCGGAGACCCTGGAGTCCATACGCAGTATTTT
.	TRBV28	.	TRBJ2-7	CVSTFGTRKQYF	TGTGTCAGCACCTTCGGGACTCGTAAGCAGTACTTC
once	TRBV6-5	TRBD2	TRBJ2-5	CASSSLAGEPETHYF	TGTGCCAGCAGTTCCCTAGCGGGAGAGCCAGAGACCCACTACTTC
.	TRBV11-2	.	TRBJ2-2	CASRYEGGDVGELFF	TGTGCCAGCAGGTACGAGGGGGGGGATGTCGGGGAGCTGTTTTTT
.	TRBV11-2	TRBD1	TRBJ1-2	CASSLDLTGGAHGYIF	TGTGCCAGCAGCTTAGATTTAACAGGGGGAGCCCATGGCTACATCTTC
.	TRBV12-3/TRBV12-4	.	TRBJ2-4	CASNFGKHIQYF	TGTGCCAGCAATTTCGGCAAGCACATACAGTACTTC
.	TRBV5-1	TRBD1	TRBJ1-3	CACSPTWTGSSGNTIYF	TGCGCCTGCAGCCCAACCTGGACAGGGAGCTCTGGAAACACCATATATTTT
.	TRBV5-1	TRBD1	TRBJ2-2	CASSSRPGQGPAEELFF	TGCGCCAGCAGCTCCAGACCGGGACAGGGGCCGGCCGAGGAGCTGTTTTTT
.	TRBV7-9	.	TRBJ2-7	CASSPGALINYDQYF	TGTGCCAGCAGCCCTGGGGCATTGATCAACTACGATCAGTACTTC
many	TRBV4-1	TRBD1	TRBJ1-1	CASSPRGTGVPEAFF	TGCGCCAGCAGCCCTAGGGGGACAGGGGTCCCTGAAGCTTTCTTT
medium-sized	TRBV11-2	.	TRBJ2-5	CASSFGFLGTPFTF	TGTGCCAGCAGCTTTGGTTTCTTAGGGACTCCTTTTACGTTC
.	TRBV12-3/TRBV12-4	.	TRBJ2-1	CASSLHGEGNEQFF	TGTGCCAGCAGTTTACATGGAGAGGGCAATGAGCAGTTCTTC
.	TRBV12-3/TRBV12-4	TRBD1	TRBJ1-1	CASTKGATEVFF	TGTGCCAGCACAAAGGGGGCCACTGAAGTTTTCTTT
many	TRBV30	.	TRBJ2-1	CAWSVIDNEQFF	TGTGCCTGGAGTGTTATAGACAATGAGCAGTTCTTC
many	TRBV11-2	.	TRBJ2-7	CASSSGLSLYEQYF	TGTGCCAGCAGCTCGGGACTTAGCCTCTACGAGCAGTACTTC
.	TRBV5-5	.	TRBJ1-5	CASSLELRRDQPQHF	TGTGCCAGCAGCTTGGAGTTAAGACGGGATCAGCCCCAGCATTTT
.	TRBV11-2	TRBD2	TRBJ2-5	CTSSHRLAGFQEIQYF	TGTACCAGCAGCCACCGACTAGCGGGCTTCCAAGAGATCCAGTACTTC
.	TRBV28	TRBD1	TRBJ1-1	CGSGRTGLNTEAFF	TGTGGCAGTGGCAGGACAGGGTTGAACACTGAAGCTTTCTTT
.	TRBV11-2	.	TRBJ1-6	CASSSRRGTTNSSLHF	TGTGCCAGCAGCTCAAGGAGGGGGACCACTAACTCATCCCTCCACTTT
.	TRBV11-2	TRBD1	TRBJ2-3	CASKVLWRIGGTDAQYF	TGTGCCAGCAAGGTTCTATGGAGGATAGGGGGCACAGATGCGCAGTATTTT
.	TRBV28	.	TRBJ2-5	CASSPTEGETQYF	TGTGCCAGCAGTCCTACAGAGGGGGAGACCCAGTATTTC
many	TRBV12-3/TRBV12-4	.	TRBJ2-3	CASSSYSNTDTQYF	TGTGCCAGCAGTTCTTACTCCAACACAGATACGCAGTATTTT
once	TRBV29-1	TRBD2	TRBJ2-1	CSVHLRYLIAGEPVDYYNEQFF	TGCAGCGTTCACCTCCGTTATCTTATAGCGGGAGAGCCGGTTGACTACTACAATGAGCAGTTCTTC
.	TRBV29-1	.	TRBJ2-5	CSVTPGRIRETQYF	TGTAGCGTGACCCCGGGGCGGATTCGGGAGACCCAGTACTTC
.	TRBV5-4	.	TRBJ1-2	CASRRGYDYGYTF	TGTGCCAGCAGGCGGGGTTACGACTACGGCTACACCTTC
.	TRBV30	TRBD1	TRBJ1-5	CAWSTGANQPRHF	TGTGCCTGGTCCACAGGGGCCAATCAGCCCCGGCATTTT
.	TRBV5-5	.	TRBJ2-7	CASNLEGGIHIEQYF	TGTGCCAGCAACTTGGAAGGTGGGATACATATCGAGCAGTACTTC
.	TRBV11-2	TRBD1	TRBJ2-3	CTSSPRPKGANTQYF	TGTACCAGCAGCCCCAGGCCTAAGGGGGCAAATACGCAATATTTT
.	TRBV6-5	.	TRBJ2-1	CASREYRNYYNEQFF	TGTGCCAGCAGGGAATACAGGAACTACTACAATGAGCAATTCTTC
few	TRBV5-1	.	TRBJ2-7	CASSLEGDASKLYEQYF	TGCGCCAGCAGCTTGGAAGGGGACGCATCGAAACTCTACGAGCAGTACTTC
few	TRBV5-5	TRBD1	TRBJ2-2	CASSLGPGGNLAGELFF	TGTGCCAGCAGCTTGGGGCCAGGGGGTAATCTAGCCGGGGAGCTGTTTTTT
.	TRBV10-2	.	TRBJ2-5	CASNKSQETQYF	TGCGCCAGCAATAAATCTCAAGAGACCCAGTACTTC
.	TRBV10-2	.	TRBJ2-1	CASSLTIWGSYNEQFF	TGCGCCAGCAGTCTCACTATCTGGGGCTCCTACAATGAGCAGTTCTTC
.	TRBV11-2	.	TRBJ2-1	CTCSSFYEQFF	TGTACATGCAGCTCGTTCTATGAGCAGTTCTTC
.	TRBV5-4	TRBD1	TRBJ2-6	CASNRGTGPSGANLLTF	TGTGCCAGCAACCGGGGGACAGGCCCCTCGGGGGCCAACCTCCTGACTTTC
large	TRBV11-2	.	TRBJ1-2	CASSLEGNYGYTF	TGTGCCAGCAGCTTAGAGGGGAACTATGGCTACACCTTC
few	TRBV29-1	.	TRBJ2-4	CSVEGQGVGGIQYF	TGCAGCGTTGAGGGGCAGGGCGTCGGGGGCATTCAGTACTTC
few	TRBV2	.	TRBJ2-7	CASTQGGHSYEQYF	TGTGCCAGCACCCAAGGGGGACACTCCTACGAGCAGTACTTC
.	TRBV6-5	.	TRBJ1-6	CVSSYSPFQWGDNSPLHF	TGTGTCAGCAGTTACTCGCCCTTCCAATGGGGGGATAATTCACCCCTCCACTTT
.	TRBV30	TRBD1	TRBJ1-1	CAWSSGDRAWVNTEAFF	TGTGCCTGGAGTTCGGGGGACAGGGCATGGGTGAACACTGAAGCTTTCTTT
.	TRBV29-1	.	TRBJ2-2	CSVEAAGRSSAGEMFF	TGCAGCGTTGAAGCGGCAGGGCGAAGCTCGGCCGGGGAGATGTTTTTT
.	TRBV11-2	.	TRBJ2-7	CAGSLVLAGEQYF	TGTGCTGGCAGCTTAGTTCTGGCTGGGGAGCAGTACTTC
many	TRBV10-3	.	TRBJ2-2	CAISSGGGNTGELFF	TGTGCCATCAGCTCCGGTGGGGGGAACACCGGGGAGCTGTTTTTT
.	TRBV6-2/TRBV6-3	.	TRBJ2-7	CASRDRDMGDEQYF	TGTGCCAGCAGGGACCGGGACATGGGAGACGAGCAGTACTTC